These 31 T cell receptor beta chains share one sample of origin, sequenced in a study of beta chain features in type 1 diabetes. Study findings and constraints: Among patients with Type 1 diabetes, TCRB CDR3s were moderately but significantly shorter in every one of the four CD4+ subsets.

Sequenced material consisted of expressed TCRB transcripts (all of the isolated RNA was reverse transcribed). The data were produced by immunoSEQ multiplex PCR, yet TCRdb's version contains in-frame clones alone and is incomplete. This sample has fewer than 450,000 clones, with approximately 12% found just once. These receptors' antigens are unknown. Sequencing used naive CD4+ T cells from blood. These receptors were taken from a woman between 18 and 29 years old with type 1 diabetes.

A few counts support this clone. The chain uses TRBV14 and TRBJ2-6, with D unresolved. Between the trimmed V and J ends, which lost 0 bases and 0 bases, there was a span of 9 bases. The length of the CDR3 is 17 residues. Germline CDR1 SGHDN, CDR2 FVKESK. The CDR3 loop is CASSQDRQTSGANVLTF. The CDR3 bases are TGTGCCAGCAGCCAAGACAGGCAAACCTCTGGGGCCAACGTCCTGACTTTC.

The genes are TRBV27 and TRBJ1-2; 10 bases align to TRBD1. The CDR3 has 14 residues. The trim removed 6 bases at V and 4 bases at J, leaving 5 bases unmatched. Looked up from germline, CDR1 is MNHEY and CDR2 is SMNVEV (reference sequence). This CDR3 is CASSPTGGSYGYTF. DNA for the CDR3: TGTGCCAGCAGCCCGACAGGGGGCTCCTATGGCTACACCTTC.

This clone was detected a few times. V and J are TRBV5-1 and TRBJ2-5; D unresolved. The J call is uncertain, as TRBJ2-7 better fits the DNA end. The CDR3 loop spans 11 amino acids. The V gene's germline CDR1 is SGHRS and CDR2 YFSETQ. In DNA, the CDR3 is TGCGCCAGCAGCTACCCTTACGAGCAGTACTTC. Translation: CASSYPYEQYF.

This clone showed up just a few times. The chain has TRBV7-3 and TRBJ2-1, with D uncertain. The length of the CDR3 is 14 residues. V was cut by 0 bases and J by 10 bases, with 13 bases left in between. Germline V lookup: CDR1 SGHTA, CDR2 FQGTGA. DNA for the CDR3: TGTGCCAGCAGCTTAACGTTAGAAGCAAACGAGCAGTTCTTC. Translating it yields CASSLTLEANEQFF. Combining the CDR3 with reference TRBV7-3 and TRBJ2-1 gives the whole variable domain GAGVSQTPSNKVTEKGKYVELRCDPISGHTALYWYRQSLGQGPEFLIYFQGTGAADDSGLPNDRFFAVRPEGSVSTLKIQRTERGDSAVYLCASSLTLEANEQFFGPGTRLTVL.

V usage is TRBV5-1 and J usage is TRBJ2-5, with 10 bases lining up with TRBD1. Germline CDR1 is SGHRS and CDR2 is YFSETQ. The CDR3 runs 15 residues. Losses at the gene ends were 4 bases for V and 5 bases for J; bases not matched to a gene: 8. The CDR3 sequence is CASSPGTGAWETQYF. For the CDR3, the DNA is TGCGCCAGCAGCCCCGGGACAGGGGCTTGGGAGACCCAGTACTTC. The variable domain in full, with the rest retrieved from reference TRBV5-1 and TRBJ2-5, is KAGVTQTPRYLIKTRGQQVTLSCSPISGHRSVSWYQQTPGQGLQFLFEYFSETQRNKGNFPGRFSGRQFSNSRSEMNVSTLELGDSALYLCASSPGTGAWETQYFGPGTRLLVL.

This clone has only a few counts. The chain couples TRBV29-1 to TRBJ1-4; 7 bases line up with TRBD1. V was clipped by 6 bases and J by 3 bases; unmatched bases: 1. This CDR3 has 12 residues. From germline, CDR1 is SQVTM and CDR2 ANQGSEA. The CDR3 DNA is TGCAGCGTGGGACAGCCTAATGAAAAACTGTTTTTT. The encoded protein is CSVGQPNEKLFF.

This clone showed up just a few times. The CDR3 here is CASSLLRDPDTQYF. CDR3 nucleotides: TGTGCCAGCAGCTTGTTGAGGGATCCAGATACGCAGTATTTT. This sequence joins TRBV5-4 and TRBJ2-3; maybe TRBD2 (5 bases). Between the trimmed V and J ends, which lost 1 base and 4 bases, there was a span of 10 bases. There are 14 residues in the CDR3. Looked up from germline, CDR1 is SGHNT and CDR2 is YYREEE (reference sequence).

The chain combines TRBV2 with TRBJ2-3; 10 bases line up with TRBD1. J gave up 6 bases and V 5 bases, and 8 bases lay outside the gene matches. Looked up from germline, CDR1 is SNHLY and CDR2 is FYNNEI. This CDR3 comprises 15 residues. The CDR3 nucleotides read TGTGCCAGCAGTTGGCCGGGACAGGGGACGGATACGCAGTATTTT. This codes for CASSWPGQGTDTQYF.

The J gene is TRBJ2-1, the V gene TRBV9; 13 positions match TRBD2. V was clipped by 2 bases and J by 6 bases; unmatched bases: 5. The CDR3 loop spans 16 amino acids. CDR1 is SGDLS, CDR2 YYNGEE, per germline. CDR3 amino acids: CASSVGTSGMSNEQFF. The CDR3 DNA follows: TGTGCCAGCAGCGTTGGGACTAGCGGGATGTCCAATGAGCAGTTCTTC.

The V call is TRBV7-8, the J call TRBJ2-4; 9 nucleotides match TRBD1. Looked up from germline, CDR1 is SGHVS and CDR2 is FQNEAQ. The CDR3 has 16 residues. V dropped 1 base and J dropped 6; count of bases not matched to a gene: 7. CDR3 DNA: TGTGCCAGCAGCTTAGGGTTTGGGACAGGGTTAAACATTCAGTACTTC. Translating gives CASSLGFGTGLNIQYF.

The V call is TRBV27, the J call TRBJ1-1; 7 nucleotides line up with TRBD1. The CDR3 runs to 15 residues. Germline V gene sequence: CDR1 MNHEY, CDR2 SMNVEV (reference sequence). Trimming removed 3 bases from V and 0 bases from J; junction bases left unmatched: 4. CDR3 amino acids: CASSFSGTVNTEAFF. The CDR3 DNA is TGTGCCAGCAGTTTCTCCGGGACAGTGAACACTGAAGCTTTCTTT.

This chain links TRBV28 with TRBJ2-7; 7 bases map to TRBD1. The CDR3 runs 14 residues. In germline, CDR1 is MDHEN, CDR2 SYDVKM. J lost 2 bases, V lost 0 bases, and 1 base had no gene match. The DNA for the CDR3 is TGTGCCAGCAGTTTATGGACAGGGACCTACGAGCAGTACTTC. Amino acid sequence: CASSLWTGTYEQYF.

This chain joins TRBV7-9 and TRBJ2-7; D is possibly TRBD2 (5 bases). Per germline, CDR1 SEHNR and CDR2 FQNEAQ (reference sequence). This CDR3 is built from 15 residues. V gave up 5 bases and J gave up 2 bases, with 16 bases separating them. The CDR3 nucleotides are TGTGCCAGCAGCCTCCGGGATTCCTCAACCTACGAGCAGTACTTC. Its protein is CASSLRDSSTYEQYF.

The chain's CDR3 is CASSINGGGRHQPQHF. The DNA of the CDR3 is TGTGCCAGTAGTATTAATGGAGGGGGCAGGCATCAGCCCCAGCATTTT. J is TRBJ1-5 and V is TRBV19, with 7 bases matching TRBD1. Germline V gene sequence: CDR1 LNHDA, CDR2 SQIVND (reference sequence). This CDR3 contains 16 residues. Losses at the gene ends were 3 bases for V and 5 bases for J; bases not matched to a gene: 10.

The chain carries TRBV15 and TRBJ1-1; TRBD1 might be the D (5 bases). The ends were cut back, 6 bases at V and 1 base at J, with 15 bases in the middle. Germline assignment: CDR1 LNHNV and CDR2 YYDKDF (reference sequence). The CDR3 runs to 15 residues. The CDR3 loop is CATSEWGGSNTEAFF. CDR3 coding DNA: TGTGCCACCAGTGAGTGGGGGGGATCGAACACTGAAGCTTTCTTT.

The rearrangement uses TRBV7-9 and TRBJ1-2; 12 bases align to TRBD1. Germline V gene sequence: CDR1 SEHNR, CDR2 FQNEAQ (reference sequence). V dropped 5 bases and J dropped 7; count of bases not matched to a gene: 8. This CDR3 spans 15 amino acids. Here the CDR3 reads CASSPPGQGAGGYTF. CDR3 coding DNA: TGTGCCAGCAGCCCCCCGGGACAGGGGGCGGGTGGCTACACCTTC.

The rearrangement joins TRBV2 to TRBJ2-7; 11 bases align to TRBD2. The CDR3 has 15 residues. The germline V gene encodes CDR1 SNHLY and CDR2 FYNNEI. V lost 8 bases to trimming and J lost 2 bases; unmatched junction nucleotides: 8. The CDR3 region is CASRETSGGAYEQYF. The DNA for the CDR3 is TGTGCCAGCCGGGAAACTAGCGGGGGAGCCTACGAGCAGTACTTC.

This clone was counted a few times. The CDR3 nucleotides are TGCGCCAGCAGCCTCTCAGGGGACGAGCAGTACTTC. Translation: CASSLSGDEQYF. The gene calls are TRBV5-1 and TRBJ2-7; D possibly corresponds to TRBD1 (6 bases). Germline V gives CDR1 SGHRS, CDR2 YFSETQ. The CDR3 runs 12 residues. Deletions cut 4 bases from V and 5 bases from J, with 10 bases between.

This sequence joins TRBV28 and TRBJ2-3; D is undetermined. The V and J ends lost 8 bases and 4 bases respectively, with 10 bases between them. CDR1 is MDHEN, CDR2 SYDVKM, per germline. This CDR3 has 12 amino acids. The CDR3 DNA follows: TGTGCCAGCTCCCCTCTCGCAGATACGCAGTATTTT. Its translation is CASSPLADTQYF.

This clone was seen a few times. The gene calls are TRBV7-8 and TRBJ2-7; TRBD2 might be the D (6 bases). From germline, CDR1 is SGHVS and CDR2 FQNEAQ. This CDR3 is 15 amino acids long. Trimming took 4 bases from V and 3 from J, leaving 16 bases between them. DNA of the CDR3: TGTGCCAGCAGCTCCCGTTTAGCGGCCCACTACGAGCAGTACTTC. This gives the protein CASSSRLAAHYEQYF. Supplemented by reference TRBV7-8 and TRBJ2-7, the full variable domain reads GAGVSQSPRYKVAKRGQDVALRCDPISGHVSLFWYQQALGQGPEFLTYFQNEAQLDKSGLPSDRFFAERPEGSVSTLKIQRTQQEDSAVYLCASSSRLAAHYEQYFGPGTRLTVT.

The V gene is TRBV27, the J gene TRBJ1-2; TRBD1 is a possible D gene (5 bases). CDR1 and CDR2 from the germline V gene are MNHEY and SMNVEV (reference sequence). V was clipped by 4 bases and J by 4 bases, with 10 bases between them. The CDR3 runs 13 residues. Written as DNA, the CDR3 is TGTGCCAGCAGTTCGACAGATAGCTATGGCTACACCTTC. This sequence encodes CASSSTDSYGYTF.

This chain uses TRBV29-1 with TRBJ1-1; TRBD1 is a possible D gene (5 bases). The CDR3 spans 13 residues. From germline, CDR1 is SQVTM and CDR2 ANQGSEA. V gave up 6 bases and J gave up 1 base, with 12 bases separating them. The CDR3 coding sequence is TGCAGCGTCCCCGATCAGGGGAACACTGAAGCTTTCTTT. Translated, it gives CSVPDQGNTEAFF.

V and J are TRBV5-4 and TRBJ2-3; a possible D gene is TRBD2 (5 bases). V was trimmed by 4 bases and J by 5 bases, leaving 8 bases between them. Germline V lookup: CDR1 SGHNT, CDR2 YYREEE (reference sequence). This CDR3 spans 12 amino acids. CDR3 loop: CASSRSGDTQYF. The DNA for the CDR3 is TGTGCCAGCAGCCGGAGCGGAGATACGCAGTATTTT.

This sequence joins TRBV25-1 and TRBJ1-1; D is unclear. V lost 4 bases and J lost 4, with 13 bases in between. Germline V lookup: CDR1 MGHDK, CDR2 SYGVNS. There are 14 residues in the CDR3. Here the CDR3 DNA reads TGTGCCAGCAGTGCCCGGGGAGGGCCCACTGAAGCTTTCTTT. It is translated as CASSARGGPTEAFF.

The table lists this clone with a few counts. The V call is TRBV4-1, the J call TRBJ2-7, with 7 bases identical to TRBD1. The CDR3 has 17 amino acids. V gave up 2 bases and J gave up 3 bases; unmatched junction bases: 13. Per the germline V gene, CDR1 is MGHRA and CDR2 is YSYEKL. CDR3 in DNA: TGCGCCAGCAGCCAAAGAGTCAGGGGGAAACTAGTCTACGAGCAGTACTTC. It encodes CASSQRVRGKLVYEQYF.

There are a few counts of this clone. The V call is TRBV5-4, the J call TRBJ1-1, with D unclear. The CDR3 extends over 16 amino acids. Trimming cost V 0 bases and J 6 bases, with 18 bases left between them. CDR1 and CDR2 from the germline V gene are SGHNT and YYREEE (reference sequence). The CDR3 DNA reads as TGTGCCAGCAGCTTGGGGCCCGTCGCGGCTTCGGCTGAAGCTTTCTTT. Translating it yields CASSLGPVAASAEAFF.

This clone appeared a few times. Distinct nucleotide sequences in the sample also encode this CDR3. The V and J genes are TRBV27 and TRBJ1-5, with 8 positions matching TRBD1. Germline V gene sequence: CDR1 MNHEY, CDR2 SMNVEV (reference sequence). V lost 6 bases and J lost 4; bases outside the gene matches: 8. This CDR3 has 15 amino acids. The CDR3 loop is CASSLGTGGNQPQHF. The CDR3 nucleotides read TGTGCCAGCAGCCTCGGGACAGGCGGGAATCAGCCCCAGCATTTT.

The sample holds a few counts of this clone. The gene calls are TRBV11-2 and TRBJ2-3; TRBD1 might be the D (6 bases). CDR3 length: 17 residues. The ends were cut back, 1 base at V and 3 bases at J, with 17 bases in the middle. CDR1 SGHAT and CDR2 FQNNGV come from the germline V gene. CDR3 in DNA: TGTGCCAGCAGCTTAGGGGTTACAGGGCGTCGTACAGATACGCAGTATTTT. Translation gives CASSLGVTGRRTDTQYF.

This rearrangement joins TRBV15 to TRBJ1-5, with a tentative D call TRBD1 (6 bases). Trimming removed 4 bases from V and 2 bases from J, with 15 bases in between. This CDR3 is built from 16 residues. Germline V gene data show CDR1 as LNHNV and CDR2 as YYDKDF (reference sequence). CDR3: CATSTQMGAGNQPQHF. The CDR3 bases are TGTGCCACCAGCACCCAAATGGGGGCTGGCAATCAGCCCCAGCATTTT. Full variable domain (outside the CDR3, taken from reference TRBV15 and TRBJ1-5): DAMVIQNPRYQVTQFGKPVTLSCSQTLNHNVMYWYQQKSSQAPKLLFHYYDKDFNNEADTPDNFQSRRPNTSFCFLDIRSPGLGDTAMYLCATSTQMGAGNQPQHFGDGTRLSIL.

This clone was counted a few times. Additional DNA sequences in this sample encode the identical CDR3. V and J are TRBV27 and TRBJ1-4; 9 positions agree with TRBD1. This CDR3 comprises 14 residues. V was clipped by 4 bases and J by 7 bases; unmatched bases: 4. Germline values: CDR1 MNHEY, CDR2 SMNVEV (reference sequence). CDR3 residues: CASSSQGAGEKLFF. CDR3 nucleotides: TGTGCCAGCAGTTCACAGGGGGCGGGTGAAAAACTGTTTTTT.

There are a few counts of this clone. The DNA for the CDR3 is TGTGCCAGCAGCTTCTCCTCCGGGACTAGCGGGAGAATAGAGACCCAGTACTTC. This translates into CASSFSSGTSGRIETQYF. The V and J genes are TRBV9 and TRBJ2-5; 14 nucleotides line up with TRBD2. Germline values: CDR1 SGDLS, CDR2 YYNGEE. The CDR3 is 18 amino acids. V gave up 4 bases and J gave up 4 bases; unmatched junction bases: 12.